Sequencing of this TCR beta chain was carried out in a study of early T cells in non-severe SARS-CoV-2 infection (dated by TCRdb to about 2021). A note on the overall study: Because TCR sequencing relied on bulk RNA taken from unsorted whole blood, pairing of alpha and beta chains was not possible. General study outcomes and caveats: VDJdb matching was skewed toward anti-spike CD8 responses, so virus-specific expansions were likely underestimated and private and CD4 specificities were missed.

CDR1 and CDR2 are drawn from the germline V gene (reference sequence): LNHDA, SQIVND. The CDR3 has 16 amino acids, counting the end cysteine and phenylalanine. The CDR3 DNA has 48 bases and is translated from base 1. The germline V and J ends show losses of 5 bases and 7 bases respectively, and no gene match explains 10 bases of the junction. Library preparation was by 5' RACE. The data were produced on a NextSeq 500. Unique molecular identifiers were attached to individual cDNA molecules in the TCR library protocol so that sequencing error and PCR bias could be corrected. TCR alpha and beta chains were both sequenced, and the abundances of alpha and beta sequences in each sample were closely correlated with each other. Per the source publication's procedure: Decombinator V4 was used to perform V gene, J gene and CDR3 annotation of TCR sequences. TCRs were defined as expanded if a significant change between any two time points was detected under a Poisson model with p below 0.0001. Abundances of TCRs were expressed as counts per million after normalisation to the total number of TCRs sequenced in each sample. TRAV1-2 paired with TRAJ12, TRAJ20 or TRAJ33 defined MAIT TCRs, while TRAV10 paired with TRAJ18 defined iNKT TCRs. VDJdb, accessed 1 November 2021, was searched for CMV, EBV and SARS-CoV-2 annotated TCRs, with TCRs annotated for multiple antigens excluded. The public reads were reanalyzed by TCRdb: fastp trimming at Q25, MiXCR alignment, in-frame beta chains only. Rows are combined by CDR3 protein, so each entry shows the most common genes and DNA. V and J calls and clone size were set by TCRdb, not the authors. The sample contains more than 90,000 distinct CDR3 sequences, around 14% of them found a single time. The ten largest clones add up to approximately 2.3% of the sample.

This clonotype came up many times. What antigen it recognizes has not been identified. Base qualities are not provided; no much larger clone lies one nucleotide away. This was a case-control study nested in a cohort of healthcare workers in London, UK, who had nasopharyngeal swab PCR tests and blood samples taken every week. Healthcare workers were recruited between 23 and 31 March 2020, during the week of the UK lockdown, and were followed weekly for up to roughly 16 weeks. The TCR was taken from an adult who was a healthcare worker with PCR-confirmed SARS-CoV-2 infection or an uninfected control (not recorded which). Here the chain combines TRBV19 and TRBJ1-6, with 8 central nucleotides matching TRBD1. Sequences were obtained from whole blood. The DNA sequence is as follows: TGTGCCAGTAGTCGACTCAAGACAGGGGTCAATTCACCCCTCCACTTT. It encodes CASSRLKTGVNSPLHF. The full variable domain, completed from the reference TRBV19 and TRBJ1-6 proteins outside the CDR3, reads DGGITQSPKYLFRKEGQNVTLSCEQNLNHDAMYWYRQDPGQGLRLIYYSQIVNDFQKGDIAEGYSVSREKKESFPLTVTSAQKNPTAFYLCASSRLKTGVNSPLHFGNGTRLTVT.